The 8 T cell receptor beta chains below all came from one sample that was sequenced in a study of cytomegalovirus exposure and HLA in healthy donors. Produced via immunoSEQ multiplex PCR; TCRdb's table is partial and in-frame only. Altogether 250,000 or so clones are present, nearly 90% being singletons, with the ten largest covering more than 0.35%. The specimen sequenced was PBMCs. These receptors were taken from a young woman in good health and CMV-seronegative.

The chain carries TRBV28 and TRBJ1-4, with 9 bases fitting TRBD1. There are 15 residues in the CDR3. The V gene's germline CDR1 is MDHEN and CDR2 SYDVKM. V shed 5 bases and J 5 bases; nucleotides not matched to a gene: 6. The CDR3 nucleotides read TGTGCCAGCAGTAAGGGACAGGGCTTAAATGAAAAACTGTTTTTT. Protein: CASSKGQGLNEKLFF. The whole variable domain, filled in from reference TRBV28 and TRBJ1-4, reads DVKVTQSSRYLVKRTGEKVFLECVQDMDHENMFWYRQDPGLGLRLIYFSYDVKMKEKGDIPEGYSVSREKKERFSLILESASTNQTSMYLCASSKGQGLNEKLFFGSGTQLSVL.

This chain uses TRBV4-2 with TRBJ2-3; D remains ambiguous. V was clipped by 1 base and J by 6 bases, with 8 bases between them. CDR3 size: 13 residues. Germline values: CDR1 LGHNA, CDR2 YNFKEQ. CDR3 sequence: CASSQGSGDTQYF. The DNA of the CDR3 is TGTGCCAGCAGCCAAGGATCCGGGGATACGCAGTATTTT.

The rearrangement joins TRBV5-6 to TRBJ2-7; TRBD2 matches 14 bases. This CDR3 has 16 amino acids. The V gene's germline CDR1 is SGHDT and CDR2 YYEEEE. The ends lost 2 bases at V and 4 bases at J; junction bases unmatched: 5. The CDR3 is CASSLPTSGGAYEQYF. CDR3 DNA: TGTGCCAGCAGCTTACCGACTAGCGGGGGGGCGTACGAGCAGTACTTC.

The genes are TRBV2 and TRBJ1-6; no reliable D call. CDR1 SNHLY and CDR2 FYNNEI come from the germline V gene. The CDR3 is 13 amino acids. V dropped 5 bases and J dropped 9 bases, with 11 bases sitting between them. The CDR3 region has the DNA TGTGCCAGCAGTCCAGATTCGGGTTCACCCCTCCACTTT. Protein product: CASSPDSGSPLHF.

This clone was counted once. The V and J genes are TRBV2 and TRBJ2-1, with TRBD1 matching over 7 bases. The ends lost 4 bases at V and 6 bases at J; junction bases unmatched: 15. The germline V gene has CDR1 SNHLY and CDR2 FYNNEI. The CDR3 has 17 residues. The DNA of the CDR3 is TGTGCCAGCAGTGGTGTTTCCGGACAGGAATTTCGCAATGAGCAGTTCTTC. This encodes CASSGVSGQEFRNEQFF.

This clone showed up just once. The J gene is TRBJ2-7, the V gene TRBV21-1; TRBD2 is taken as the D call from the table, unchecked against the DNA. TRBV21-1 is designated a pseudogene. CDR3 length: 13 residues. CDR3 residues: CASSKARAYEQYF. The CDR3 DNA reads as TGTGCCAGCAGCAAAGCCCGGGCCTACGAGCAGTACTTC.

The genes are TRBV4-3 and TRBJ2-5; 8 positions agree with TRBD2. Trimming removed 1 base from V and 9 bases from J; junction bases left unmatched: 13. Germline-derived CDR1 and CDR2 are LGHNA and YSLEER. The CDR3 consists of 16 residues. CDR3 residues: CASSQGTSRNNGAQYF. The CDR3 DNA sequence: TGCGCCAGCAGCCAAGGGACTAGCCGGAACAATGGGGCCCAGTACTTC.

The V and J genes are TRBV11-2 and TRBJ2-5, with 8 positions matching TRBD1. V trimming: 4 bases; J trimming: 5 bases; junction bases outside the gene matches: 12. The CDR3 contains 16 residues. The germline V gene has CDR1 SGHAT and CDR2 FQNNGV. The CDR3 DNA is TGTGCCAGCAGCTCGACCACAGGGGGTGAAATTGAGACCCAGTACTTC. Translated: CASSSTTGGEIETQYF.